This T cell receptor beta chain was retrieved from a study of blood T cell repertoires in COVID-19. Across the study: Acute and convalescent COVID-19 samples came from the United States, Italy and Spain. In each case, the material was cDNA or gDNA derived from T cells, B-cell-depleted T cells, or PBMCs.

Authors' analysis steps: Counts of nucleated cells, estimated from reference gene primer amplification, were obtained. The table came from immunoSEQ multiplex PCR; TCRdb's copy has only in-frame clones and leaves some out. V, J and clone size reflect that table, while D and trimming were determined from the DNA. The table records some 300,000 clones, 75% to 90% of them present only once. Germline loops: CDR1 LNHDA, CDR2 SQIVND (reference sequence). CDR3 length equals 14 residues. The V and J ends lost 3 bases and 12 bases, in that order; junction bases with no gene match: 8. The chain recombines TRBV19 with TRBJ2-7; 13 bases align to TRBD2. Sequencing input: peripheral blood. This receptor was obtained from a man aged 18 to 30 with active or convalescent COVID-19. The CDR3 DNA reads TGTGCCAGTAGTATGGTAGGACTAGCGGGAGATCGGTACTTC. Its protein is CASSMVGLAGDRYF.